Following are 17 T cell receptor beta chains from one sample sequenced in a study of CD8 T cells in ankylosing spondylitis (dated by TCRdb to 2016 to 2017). Study-wide conclusions, independent of this receptor: A TCR beta motif made up of several highly homologous amino acid variants appeared to be characteristic of blood from ankylosing spondylitis patients.

No antigen has been assigned to these receptors. The library was made by 5' RACE. Instrument used: Illumina HiSeq 2500. TCRdb ran its own pipeline on the public reads, namely fastp trimming at Q25 and MiXCR clone calling, and kept in-frame beta chains. When rows share a CDR3 protein, they turn into one entry using the most common DNA and genes. The sample has fewer than 500,000 distinct CDR3 sequences on record, 20% to 25% of them singletons. Jointly, the top ten make up approximately 15% of the sample. Sequences were obtained from blood, either unsorted or a sorted T cell fraction (not recorded which). Every receptor here comes from a male donor with ankylosing spondylitis.

The chain combines TRBV3-1 with TRBJ1-3, with TRBD1 matching 7 bases. V lost 4 bases to trimming and J lost 2 bases; unmatched junction nucleotides: 5. This CDR3 is 15 amino acids long. Looked up from germline, CDR1 is LGHDT and CDR2 is YNNKEL (reference sequence). The chain's CDR3 is CASSPRRGAGNTIYF. The CDR3 DNA sequence: TGTGCCAGCAGCCCCCGCAGGGGGGCTGGAAACACCATATATTTT.

This chain joins TRBV12-3 or TRBV12-4 and TRBJ2-1; 7 bases agree with TRBD2. This CDR3 comprises 12 residues. The V and J ends lost 6 bases and 9 bases, in that order; junction bases with no gene match: 5. DNA of the CDR3: TGTGCCAGCAGCCGGGAGGTCGGTGAGCAGTTCTTC. Translation gives CASSREVGEQFF.

The chain carries TRBV19 and TRBJ2-2; TRBD2 matches 8 bases. CDR1 and CDR2 from the germline V gene are LNHDA and SQIVND (reference sequence). The CDR3 contains 14 residues. Trimming took 10 bases from V and 6 from J; bases not matched to a gene: 10. The CDR3 loop reads CATSGTRVAGELFF. The CDR3 DNA sequence: TGTGCCACCAGCGGGACTAGAGTCGCCGGGGAGCTGTTTTTT.

J is TRBJ2-1 and V is TRBV7-2; D not certain. The CDR3 is made up of 12 amino acids. Germline lookup yields CDR1 SGHTA and CDR2 FQGNSA. V lost 3 bases, J lost 8 bases, and 8 bases lay in between. This CDR3 reads CASSLDADEQFF. CDR3 DNA: TGTGCCAGCAGCTTGGATGCGGATGAGCAGTTCTTC.

Points on this clonotype: The germline gene is not matched at one end of the junction; a read error may be the cause. CDR3 nucleotides: TGTTCCAGCAGTTTGTTCGCAGGGAGATCCTACGAGCAGTACTTC. Protein product: CSSSLFAGRSYEQYF. The chain carries TRBV28 and TRBJ2-7; D assignment may be TRBD1 or TRBD2 (5 bases each). The CDR3 is 15 amino acids. Germline V lookup: CDR1 MDHEN, CDR2 SYDVKM. The complete variable domain, with remaining parts taken from reference TRBV28 and TRBJ2-7, reads DVKVTQSSRYLVKRTGEKVFLECVQDMDHENMFWYRQDPGLGLRLIYFSYDVKMKEKGDIPEGYSVSREKKERFSLILESASTNQTSMYLCSSSLFAGRSYEQYFGPGTRLTVT.

This clonotype was observed a few times. The gene calls are TRBV7-2 and TRBJ2-6, with a possible D match to TRBD1 (5 bases). The germline V and J ends were trimmed by 5 bases and 3 bases, with 14 bases remaining between them. CDR1 and CDR2 from the germline V gene are SGHTA and FQGNSA. The CDR3 extends over 16 amino acids. In nucleotides, the CDR3 is TGTGCCAGCAGCGTTCAGGGATCGAGTGGGGCCAACGTCCTGACTTTC. Its translation is CASSVQGSSGANVLTF.

This clonotype has only a few counts. The genes are TRBV7-2 and TRBJ2-1; 13 positions match TRBD2. V lost 5 bases, J lost 7 bases, and 8 bases stayed unmatched. The CDR3 spans 16 residues. Germline V gene lookup returns CDR1 SGHTA and CDR2 FQGNSA. CDR3 sequence (DNA): TGTGCCAGCAGCCTACGGGGACTAGCGGGATGGAATGAGCAGTTCTTC. This translates into CASSLRGLAGWNEQFF.

V is TRBV4-1 and J is TRBJ2-1, with D unresolved. The germline gives CDR1 MGHRA, CDR2 YSYEKL. This CDR3 spans 13 amino acids. Trimming stripped 0 bases from V and 11 bases from J, with 11 bases between. CDR3 bases: TGCGCCAGCAGCCAAGAGGTAGACACTCAGCAGTTCTTC. Amino acid sequence: CASSQEVDTQQFF.

This clonotype was detected a few times. V is TRBV11-2 and J is TRBJ1-1; D ambiguous. Germline V gives CDR1 SGHAT, CDR2 FQNNGV. V was shortened by 4 bases and J by 4 bases, with 7 bases between the two germline ends. The CDR3 is 12 amino acids. CDR3 in amino acids: CASSYGRTEAFF. The DNA for the CDR3 is TGTGCCAGCAGCTATGGACGCACTGAAGCTTTCTTT.

The chain recombines TRBV12-3 or TRBV12-4 with TRBJ1-2; 9 nucleotides align to TRBD1. V shed 5 bases, J shed 7 bases, and the junction held 11 bases outside the gene matches. This CDR3 is 15 amino acids long. The CDR3 region is CASSLLRQGGPGYTF. CDR3 coding DNA: TGTGCCAGCAGTCTCCTCAGACAGGGGGGCCCTGGCTACACCTTC.

This chain uses TRBV7-2 with TRBJ1-3; D gene unclear. Germline V CDR1 and CDR2: SGHTA, FQGNSA. V lost 4 bases and J 4 bases, leaving 8 bases between the germline ends. This CDR3 spans 13 amino acids. CDR3 DNA: TGTGCCAGCAGCTATGTGAACGGAAACACCATATATTTT. It yields the protein CASSYVNGNTIYF.

The chain is built from TRBV18 and TRBJ2-3, with TRBD2 identical over 10 bases. V dropped 5 bases and J dropped 2; count of bases not matched to a gene: 7. CDR3 length: 16 residues. CDR1 KGHSH and CDR2 LQKENI come from the germline V gene. CDR3 sequence: CASSIVAGGNTDTQYF. CDR3 sequence (DNA): TGTGCCAGCTCAATCGTAGCGGGAGGAAACACAGATACGCAGTATTTT.

The chain joins TRBV11-3 to TRBJ2-3; 7 bases match TRBD2. This CDR3 has 16 amino acids. Trimming cost V 2 bases and J 8 bases; bases outside gene matches: 13. The germline V gene has CDR1 SGHNT and CDR2 YENEEA. This CDR3 is CASSLSRREVPSTQYF. For the CDR3, the DNA is TGTGCCAGCAGCTTATCTAGACGGGAGGTCCCCAGTACGCAGTATTTT.

The J gene is TRBJ2-1, the V gene TRBV4-1, with TRBD1 as a possible D gene (6 bases). The germline V gene encodes CDR1 MGHRA and CDR2 YSYEKL. The CDR3 consists of 17 residues. Trimming left V 1 base short and J 2 bases short, with 15 bases between. The CDR3 sequence: CASSQVSLTGTYNEQFF. In nucleotides, the CDR3 is TGCGCCAGCAGCCAAGTATCCCTCACAGGGACCTACAATGAGCAGTTCTTC.

V and J are TRBV28 and TRBJ1-5; 8 bases align to TRBD1. CDR3 length: 14 residues. Germline V CDR1 and CDR2: MDHEN, SYDVKM. Trimming at V came to 5 bases and at J to 6 bases, leaving 6 bases not matched to a gene. In DNA, the CDR3 is TGTGCCAGCAGTCGACAGGGGTTCGGTCAGCCCCAGCATTTT. This encodes CASSRQGFGQPQHF.

V gene TRBV15 combines with J gene TRBJ2-5; 11 positions agree with TRBD1. CDR1 LNHNV and CDR2 YYDKDF come from the germline V gene (reference sequence). CDR3 length: 15 residues. V shed 5 bases and J 5 bases; nucleotides not matched to a gene: 7. For the CDR3, the DNA is TGTGCCACCAGCGAGGGGACAGGGGGTAGGGAGACCCAGTACTTC. This translates into CATSEGTGGRETQYF.

This clonotype was observed a handful of times. CDR3 region: CASSGGLASRDNEQFF. The CDR3, as DNA: TGTGCCAGCAGTGGGGGCCTAGCGTCAAGAGACAATGAGCAGTTCTTC. The chain is built from TRBV28 and TRBJ2-1; TRBD1 or TRBD2 may be the D gene (6 bases each). V was clipped by 5 bases and J by 5 bases, with 19 bases between them. The CDR3 is 16 amino acids. Germline assignment: CDR1 MDHEN and CDR2 SYDVKM.